The rows below give T cell receptor beta chains drawn from one sample of a study of OX40 agonist ivuxolimab in advanced cancers. Assay used: immunoSEQ multiplex PCR; TCRdb lists only in-frame clones, some missing. Of about 120,000 clones listed, more than 80% are singletons. The sequencing used CD4+ or CD8+ T cells sorted from blood, collected in a trial of the OX40 agonist ivuxolimab. All receptors come from an adult with an advanced solid tumor such as melanoma, head and neck, liver or kidney cancer. Both conserved end residues are part of each CDR3. Each record gives: clone size, J gene, V gene, D gene, CDR3 DNA, CDR3 protein. A D gene is named only where the DNA matches it firmly. For some rows the clone size is stated as once, few or many, or as a class when expanded; others skip it.

>once|TRBJ2-1|TRBV19|TRBD1
TGTGCCAGTAGCGCCAGGACAGGGTCAAGCAATGAGCAGTTCTTC
CASSARTGSSNEQFF
>NA|TRBJ1-1|TRBV2|NA
TGTGCCAGCAGTGTGGCCCAGGGTTCGGACACTGAAGCTTTCTTT
CASSVAQGSDTEAFF
>NA|TRBJ1-6|TRBV7-2|NA
TGTGCCAGCAGCTTAGGTCCGGCGACTTCACCCCTCCACTTT
CASSLGPATSPLHF
>NA|TRBJ2-7|TRBV28|NA
TGTGCCAGCAGTTTGACAATGGAGGAGGGAAGGCAGTACTTC
CASSLTMEEGRQYF
>NA|TRBJ2-3|TRBV29-1|NA
TGCAGCGTTGATTTCGGGGCAGATACGCAGTATTTT
CSVDFGADTQYF
>few|TRBJ1-6|TRBV18|NA
TGTGCCAGCTCAATTGGGGGGATCAATTCACCCCTCCACTTT
CASSIGGINSPLHF
>NA|TRBJ1-3|TRBV19|TRBD1
TGTGCCAGTAGACAGGGGTCTGGAAACACCATATATTTT
CASRQGSGNTIYF
>NA|TRBJ1-1|TRBV28|NA
TGTGCCAGCAGTTTGGAAAGGGGATTAGCTTTCTTT
CASSLERGLAFF
>NA|TRBJ2-1|TRBV7-9|TRBD2
TGTGCCAGCAGCTCCCAAGCGGGGGGGAGTTACAATGAGCAGTTCTTC
CASSSQAGGSYNEQFF
>NA|TRBJ2-7|TRBV11-2|NA
TGTGCCAGCAGCCCCCTAGGGGGTCCCTACTACGAGCAGTACTTC
CASSPLGGPYYEQYF
>NA|TRBJ1-5|TRBV28|NA
TGTGCCAGCAGTACTTTGGGGGAGGGGATCCGCAATCAGCCCCAGCATTTT
CASSTLGEGIRNQPQHF
>NA|TRBJ1-1|TRBV9|NA
TGTGCCAGCAGCGCCCGGGACCCGGTCACTGAAGCTTTCTTT
CASSARDPVTEAFF
>few|TRBJ1-6|TRBV9|TRBD1
TGTGCCAGCAACGGACAGGCCAATTCACCCCTCCACTTT
CASNGQANSPLHF
>NA|TRBJ2-7|TRBV9|NA
TGTGCCAGCAGCCCCGGGGTGGCCTACGAGCAGTACTTC
CASSPGVAYEQYF
>NA|TRBJ2-7|TRBV29-1|NA
TGCAGCGTTGTCAGCAGCTCCTACGAGCAGTACTTC
CSVVSSSYEQYF
>NA|TRBJ2-7|TRBV5-1|TRBD1
TGCGCCAGCAGCAGGGGACAGATGGAACTTGACTTGTGCTTC
CASSRGQMELDLCF
>NA|TRBJ1-2|TRBV20-1|NA
TGCAGTCTCTGGGAGGGACGCGGCTACACCTTC
CSLWEGRGYTF
>NA|TRBJ1-1|TRBV18|NA
TGTGCCAGCTCACCCCCCGTTCTTTCCGGCCGCACTGAAGCTTTCTTT
CASSPPVLSGRTEAFF
>NA|TRBJ1-2|TRBV9|NA
TGTGCCAGCAGCGGCGGGGGGGCTATGGGCTATGGCTACACCTTC
CASSGGGAMGYGYTF
>NA|TRBJ1-4|TRBV4-2|NA
TGTGCCAGCAGCCAAGATCCCCGACAGTTAAATGAAAAACTGTTTTTT
CASSQDPRQLNEKLFF
>once|TRBJ1-2|TRBV30|TRBD1
TGTGCCTGGAGTCCAGGGGGCTATGGCTACACCTTC
CAWSPGGYGYTF
>NA|TRBJ1-2|TRBV4-3|NA
TGCGCCAGCAGCCAGACCGTCAGGGAAAAATATGGCTACACCTTC
CASSQTVREKYGYTF
>NA|TRBJ2-5|TRBV11-3|TRBD2
TGTGCCAGCAGCTCACTAGCGGAACAAGAGACCCAGTACTTC
CASSSLAEQETQYF
>NA|TRBJ2-5|TRBV7-2|NA
TGTGCCAGCAGCTCCCATACGGGGGGCAATTTTGAGACCCAGTACTTC
CASSSHTGGNFETQYF
>few|TRBJ2-3|TRBV7-9|NA
TGTGCCAGCAGCTTACCCCCAGGGGCCTCAATCACAGATACGCAGTATTTT
CASSLPPGASITDTQYF
>NA|TRBJ1-1|TRBV7-9|NA
TGTGCCAGCAGCTTAGCACAGATGAACACTGAAGCTTTCTTT
CASSLAQMNTEAFF
>NA|TRBJ1-5|TRBV7-2|NA
TGTGCCAGCAGCCCAGGGGTTCAGCCCCAGCATTTT
CASSPGVQPQHF
>NA|TRBJ1-1|TRBV19|NA
TGTGCCAGTAGGTTCCGGGGCGCTGAAGCTTTCTTT
CASRFRGAEAFF
>NA|TRBJ1-2|TRBV2|NA
TGTGCCAGCAGTGAAGGGACTAACTATGGCTACACCTTC
CASSEGTNYGYTF
>NA|TRBJ2-7|TRBV11-1|NA
TGTGCCAGCAGCCGAGGGCAGTACTACGAGCAGTACTTC
CASSRGQYYEQYF
>NA|TRBJ2-3|TRBV18|NA
TGTGCCAGCTCACCATACAGCACAGATACGCAGTATTTT
CASSPYSTDTQYF
>NA|TRBJ2-6|TRBV19|NA
TGTGCCAGTAGTATAGATTTTACTGGGGCCAACGTCCTGACTTTC
CASSIDFTGANVLTF
>NA|TRBJ1-2|TRBV7-2|NA
TGTGCCAGCAGCTTAGGAGGGGCCGACTATGGCTACACCTTC
CASSLGGADYGYTF
>once|TRBJ2-3|TRBV5-1|TRBD2
TGCGCCAGCAGCGCTCTGACTAGCGCTCCGGAAGATACGCAGTATTTT
CASSALTSAPEDTQYF
>NA|TRBJ1-2|TRBV18|TRBD1
TGTGCCAGCTCACGGGGACAGACAGGGAAGCTTGCACAAGGCTACACCTTC
CASSRGQTGKLAQGYTF
>NA|TRBJ1-1|TRBV5-1|TRBD1
TGCGCCAGCAGCTTGGGACAGGGGGCATCTGAAGCTTTCTTT
CASSLGQGASEAFF
>NA|TRBJ1-2|TRBV7-2|NA
TGTGCCAGCAGACCCCCTAACAGGGAAGAGGGGACATTATACACCTTC
CASRPPNREEGTLYTF
>NA|TRBJ1-3|TRBV5-4|TRBD1
TGTGCCAGCAGCTTCACCGGGACAGCGGGAAACACCATATATTTT
CASSFTGTAGNTIYF
>NA|TRBJ2-7|TRBV6-5|NA
TGTGCCAGCAGTTACTTGGGGACGCGGTCCTACGAGCAGTACTTC
CASSYLGTRSYEQYF
>NA|TRBJ2-3|TRBV18|TRBD2
TGTGCCAGCTCACCACTTGCGGGAGCGCAGTATTTT
CASSPLAGAQYF
>once|TRBJ1-4|TRBV18|NA
TGTGCCAGCTCACCCGGGGCCGGCGCCGAAAAACTGTTTTTT
CASSPGAGAEKLFF
>NA|TRBJ2-4|TRBV9|TRBD2
TGTGCCAGCAGCGTAGATTATCGGGAGGCAGGAAACATTCAGTACTTC
CASSVDYREAGNIQYF
>NA|TRBJ1-1|TRBV10-3|NA
TGTGCCAGTCGAGTCGGGGGTGAAGCTTTCTTT
CASRVGGEAFF
>once|TRBJ1-1|TRBV11-3|TRBD1
TGTGCCAGCAGTCAGGGGGTCCCTGAAGCTTTCTTT
CASSQGVPEAFF
>NA|TRBJ1-6|TRBV7-8|TRBD1
TGTGCCAGCAGCTCCCCGCAGGGGGGAGATCATTCACCCCTCCACTTT
CASSSPQGGDHSPLHF
>NA|TRBJ1-6|TRBV14|NA
TGTGCCAGCAGCCAAGCTGCTCAGGGGCGATCACCCCTCCACTTT
CASSQAAQGRSPLHF
>NA|TRBJ2-3|TRBV2|NA
TGTGCCAGCAGTGAAGGGGGCATTGCACTTGATACGCAGTATTTT
CASSEGGIALDTQYF
>NA|TRBJ2-3|TRBV7-7|NA
TGTGCCAGCAGCCCGGTGGGGCCGAATACGCAGTATTTT
CASSPVGPNTQYF
>NA|TRBJ1-1|TRBV6-5|TRBD1
TGTGCCAGCAGGGGGACAGGTAGGACTGAAGCTTTCTTT
CASRGTGRTEAFF
>NA|TRBJ2-1|TRBV7-3|TRBD2
TGTGCCAGCAGCTTAACGAGCGGGACTAGCGGGGGTATGAGGAAGCAGTTCTTC
CASSLTSGTSGGMRKQFF
>NA|TRBJ2-3|TRBV7-9|NA
TGTGCCAGCAGCTTCAATAAACTAGTTGCAGATACGCAGTATTTT
CASSFNKLVADTQYF
>NA|TRBJ2-7|TRBV30|NA
TGTGCCTGGACCATGGGCGGGTTGGTATACGAGCAGTACTTC
CAWTMGGLVYEQYF
>NA|TRBJ2-7|TRBV19|NA
TGTGCCAGTAGTATATTTGACAGCAATTACGAGCAGTACTTC
CASSIFDSNYEQYF
>NA|TRBJ2-1|TRBV1|NA
TGCACCAGCAGCCTACTAGCCAATGAGCAGTTCTTC
CTSSLLANEQFF
>NA|TRBJ1-6|TRBV7-8|NA
TGTGCCAGCAGCTTAGTGGTATTCTCACCCCTCCACTTT
CASSLVVFSPLHF
>NA|TRBJ2-2|TRBV9|TRBD1
TGTGCCAGCAGCATCCTTCCAGGGGGCGCGGCCGGGGAGCTGTTTTTT
CASSILPGGAAGELFF
>NA|TRBJ2-2|TRBV7-2|TRBD2
TGTGCCAGCAGCCCGGGACTAGCGGGGGTGGGGGAGCTGTTTTTT
CASSPGLAGVGELFF
>NA|TRBJ2-3|TRBV29-1|TRBD1
TGCAGCGTTCACCGACAGGGCCGCACAGATACGCAGTATTTT
CSVHRQGRTDTQYF
>NA|TRBJ2-2|TRBV9|NA
TGTGCCAGCAGCGTAGCTGATAACAGAAACACCGGGGAGCTGTTTTTT
CASSVADNRNTGELFF
>NA|TRBJ2-2|TRBV28|NA
TGTGCCAGCGGGGGCGGGGAGCTGTTTTTT
CASGGGELFF